The source of this T cell receptor beta chain is a study of shared clonotypes between healthy human individuals. V was pared by 6 bases and J by 3 bases, with 14 bases between. The CDR3 length is 15 residues. Germline CDR1 is MNHEY and CDR2 is SMNVEV (reference sequence). Measured with immunoSEQ multiplex PCR; TCRdb has only the in-frame clones, and not every one. This sample has roughly 640,000 clones; around 97% occur once, and the top ten carry 0.045% to 0.06%. This clone has only one observation. The sequencing input was naive CD4+ T cells sorted from blood. Indicated subset: CD45RA+ positively selected. This sequence originates from a woman aged 25 to 39 in good health. V usage is TRBV27 and J usage is TRBJ1-4; D may be TRBD1 (6 bases). The CDR3 protein is CASSYMAGANEKLFF. CDR3 in DNA: TGTGCCAGCAGCTACATGGCAGGGGCTAATGAAAAACTGTTTTTT.